These 27 T cell receptor beta chains originate from one sample sequenced in a study of cytotoxic CD8 clonotypes in ibrutinib-treated CLL. Only in-frame clones appear in the TCRdb table, and some are missing; sequencing was by immunoSEQ multiplex PCR. This table holds fewer than 12,000 clones, roughly three quarters found once. Sequenced here: PBMCs, sampled at disease progression, from a patient treated with ibrutinib. The receptors were gathered from a human donor with chronic lymphocytic leukemia.

This chain links TRBV27 with TRBJ1-5, with D possibly matching TRBD1 (5 bases). CDR1 and CDR2 from the germline V gene are MNHEY and SMNVEV (reference sequence). The CDR3 contains 15 residues. V lost 9 bases and J lost 4, with 19 bases in between. DNA of the CDR3: TGTGCCAGGTTCGGGGCTTTTAGGGATAATCAGCCCCAGCATTTT. Translation gives CARFGAFRDNQPQHF.

Only a few counts were recorded for this clone. The gene calls are TRBV9 and TRBJ1-1; the D is unclear. CDR1 is SGDLS, CDR2 YYNGEE, per germline. Trimming removed 2 bases from V and 1 base from J, with 9 bases in between. The CDR3 consists of 14 residues. The CDR3 is CASSVQSTNTEAFF. The CDR3 region has the DNA TGTGCCAGCAGCGTTCAGTCTACGAACACTGAAGCTTTCTTT.

Notes on this clone: A read error may account for a junction end that differs from germline. The chain joins TRBV7-7 to TRBJ2-5; TRBD1 agrees at 9 bases. The CDR3 totals 14 residues. Looked up from germline, CDR1 is SSHAT and CDR2 is FNYEAQ (reference sequence). The CDR3 nucleotides are TGTGCTAGCAGCCGGGACAGGGCCGAAGAGACCCAGTACTTC. The encoded protein is CASSRDRAEETQYF.

The chain uses TRBV27 and TRBJ2-1; the D is unclear. The V gene's germline CDR1 is MNHEY and CDR2 SMNVEV (reference sequence). V was trimmed by 6 bases and J by 0 bases, leaving 18 bases between them. The length of the CDR3 is 17 residues. The CDR3 DNA follows: TGTGCCAGCAGCTTACAGTACCGGCTTAGCTCCTACAATGAGCAGTTCTTC. Its translation: CASSLQYRLSSYNEQFF.

The chain recombines TRBV28 with TRBJ2-5; 12 bases align to TRBD2. Germline loops: CDR1 MDHEN, CDR2 SYDVKM. The CDR3 length is 15 residues. With 5 bases clipped from V and 5 bases from J, the junction kept 6 bases outside the gene matches. The CDR3 region has the DNA TGTGCCAGCAGTAAAGGGACTAGCGGGCGGGAGACCCAGTACTTC. Amino acids: CASSKGTSGRETQYF.

V gene TRBV30 combines with J gene TRBJ1-1; no reliable D call. CDR1 and CDR2 from the germline V gene are GTSNPN and SVGIG (reference sequence). This CDR3 is 12 amino acids long. The CDR3 region is CAQGRLNTEAFF. The CDR3 DNA is TGTGCACAAGGACGCTTGAACACTGAAGCTTTCTTT.

The chain combines TRBV14 with TRBJ2-7; TRBD1 matches 9 bases. The germline V gene has CDR1 SGHDN and CDR2 FVKESK. The length of the CDR3 is 13 residues. V shed 8 bases, J shed 6 bases, and the junction held 8 bases outside the gene matches. The CDR3 nucleotides are TGTGCCAGCTCTCCGGACAGGGGCAGCGAGCAGTACTTC. It specifies CASSPDRGSEQYF.

By frequency in the sample, this clone is medium-sized. The chain combines TRBV29-1 with TRBJ1-1; D not certain. V lost 7 bases, J lost 0 bases, and 3 bases lay in between. Germline CDR1 reads SQVTM; CDR2 reads ANQGSEA. This CDR3 has 10 amino acids. CDR3 region: CSGLNTEAFF. The CDR3 DNA is TGCAGCGGCTTGAACACTGAAGCTTTCTTT.

This clone was detected once. J is TRBJ2-2 and V is TRBV4-2; 9 bases agree with TRBD1. Germline assignment: CDR1 LGHNA and CDR2 YNFKEQ. The CDR3 sequence is 17 residues long. V was clipped by 4 bases and J by 7 bases; unmatched bases: 13. The CDR3 loop is CASSRTVGTGGVGELFF. DNA of the CDR3: TGTGCCAGCAGCCGGACGGTAGGCACAGGGGGCGTCGGGGAGCTGTTTTTT.

The chain uses TRBV9 and TRBJ1-3; D is unclear. Germline V lookup: CDR1 SGDLS, CDR2 YYNGEE. V lost 0 bases to trimming and J lost 1 base, with 11 bases between them. The CDR3 has 16 amino acids. The CDR3 DNA sequence: TGTGCCAGCAGCGTAGAACTCCTCTTATCTGGAAACACCATATATTTT. It yields the protein CASSVELLLSGNTIYF.

The V and J genes are TRBV19 and TRBJ2-7; 7 nucleotides agree with TRBD1. Germline values: CDR1 LNHDA, CDR2 SQIVND (reference sequence). Losses at the gene ends were 3 bases for V and 0 bases for J; bases not matched to a gene: 17. CDR3 size: 19 residues. The CDR3 sequence: CASSIEMSRTTGPSYEQYF. The CDR3 nucleotides are TGTGCCAGTAGTATCGAGATGAGCCGCACGACAGGGCCCTCCTACGAGCAGTACTTC.

The rearrangement uses TRBV7-6 and TRBJ1-1; 9 nucleotides line up with TRBD1. Germline V CDR1 and CDR2: SGHVS, FNYEAQ. Germline trimming cut 3 bases from V and 11 bases from J; bases unmatched to any gene: 16. The CDR3 covers 16 residues. CDR3: CASSFEVSGQGGGAFF. CDR3 nucleotides: TGTGCCAGCAGCTTTGAAGTTTCGGGACAGGGAGGTGGGGCTTTCTTT. The entire variable domain, with the rest obtained from reference TRBV7-6 and TRBJ1-1, is as follows: GAGVSQSPRYKVTKRGQDVALRCDPISGHVSLYWYRQALGQGPEFLTYFNYEAQQDKSGLPNDRFSAERPEGSISTLTIQRTEQRDSAMYRCASSFEVSGQGGGAFFGQGTRLTVV.

The chain employs TRBV27 and TRBJ2-1; unclear D gene. Trimming cost V 2 bases and J 3 bases, with 5 bases left between them. Germline CDR1 is MNHEY and CDR2 is SMNVEV (reference sequence). The CDR3 is 13 residues long. The CDR3 reads CASSLKNYNEQFF. Written as DNA, the CDR3 is TGTGCCAGCAGTTTAAAAAACTACAATGAGCAGTTCTTC.

The genes are TRBV6-1 and TRBJ1-3; no clear D gene. Germline CDR1 is MNHNS and CDR2 is SASEGT. The CDR3 covers 15 residues. Trimming left V 2 bases short and J 0 bases short, with 8 bases between. CDR3 amino acids: CASSEIGSSGNTIYF. The DNA for the CDR3 is TGTGCCAGCAGTGAAATCGGATCCTCTGGAAACACCATATATTTT.

The rearrangement uses TRBV4-1 and TRBJ1-2; D not resolved. Looked up from germline, CDR1 is MGHRA and CDR2 is YSYEKL. The CDR3 is made up of 15 amino acids. V was pared by 0 bases and J by 4 bases, with 12 bases between. Here the CDR3 reads CASSQDLDRFYGYTF. The CDR3, as DNA: TGCGCCAGCAGCCAAGATCTGGATAGGTTCTATGGCTACACCTTC.

The chain employs TRBV7-2 and TRBJ1-5; TRBD1 matches at 8 bases. Looked up from germline, CDR1 is SGHTA and CDR2 is FQGNSA. The CDR3 is made up of 16 amino acids. After removal of 5 bases from V and 5 bases from J, the junction contained 11 bases not matched to a gene. In DNA, the CDR3 is TGTGCCAGCAGCGAAGACAGGGGTCGGAGGTATCAGCCCCAGCATTTT. Translation: CASSEDRGRRYQPQHF. The complete variable domain, with remaining parts taken from reference TRBV7-2 and TRBJ1-5, reads GAGVSQSPSNKVTEKGKDVELRCDPISGHTALYWYRQSLGQGLEFLIYFQGNSAPDKSGLPSDRFSAERTGGSVSTLTIQRTQQEDSAVYLCASSEDRGRRYQPQHFGDGTRLSIL.

Here the CDR3 reads CASSFGTPGGGYTF. The CDR3 coding sequence is TGTGCCAGCAGCTTCGGGACTCCGGGGGGTGGCTACACCTTC. The gene calls are TRBV11-2 and TRBJ1-2; the D gene is possibly TRBD1 (5 bases). Germline V CDR1 and CDR2: SGHAT, FQNNGV. The CDR3 runs to 14 residues. V gave up 3 bases and J gave up 7 bases, with 15 bases separating them.

The chain joins TRBV18 to TRBJ2-2; D is unresolved. The CDR3 is made up of 14 amino acids. Germline V gene lookup returns CDR1 KGHSH and CDR2 LQKENI. Trimming stripped 1 base from V and 5 bases from J, with 8 bases between. CDR3 sequence (DNA): TGTGCCAGCTCACCACTTGAAGGGACCGGGGAGCTGTTTTTT. Its protein is CASSPLEGTGELFF.

The chain has TRBV19 and TRBJ2-3; 7 positions agree with TRBD1. The V and J ends lost 3 bases and 1 base, in that order; junction bases with no gene match: 4. CDR3 length: 15 residues. Germline V gives CDR1 LNHDA, CDR2 SQIVND (reference sequence). In DNA, the CDR3 is TGTGCCAGTAGTATCCCCCAGGGGGGCACAGATACGCAGTATTTT. Its protein is CASSIPQGGTDTQYF.

V is TRBV5-6 and J is TRBJ1-1; weak D call: TRBD1 (5 bases). With 3 bases removed from V and 7 bases from J, the gap between germline ends came to 7 bases. The CDR3 length is 11 residues. Per germline, CDR1 SGHDT and CDR2 YYEEEE. Here the CDR3 DNA reads TGTGCCAGCAGCTGGGGGTTTGAAGCTTTCTTT. Translated: CASSWGFEAFF. Using reference TRBV5-6 and TRBJ1-1 for the parts outside the CDR3, the full variable domain is DAGVTQSPTHLIKTRGQQVTLRCSPKSGHDTVSWYQQALGQGPQFIFQYYEEEERQRGNFPDRFSGHQFPNYSSELNVNALLLGDSALYLCASSWGFEAFFGQGTRLTVV.

The CDR3 spells CSVELPDRTGTFF. The CDR3 DNA follows: TGCAGCGTAGAGTTACCCGATCGGACAGGGACTTTCTTT. The chain recombines TRBV29-1 with TRBJ1-1; TRBD1 matches 8 bases. Looked up from germline, CDR1 is SQVTM and CDR2 is ANQGSEA. The CDR3 is 13 amino acids. V trimming: 6 bases; J trimming: 12 bases; junction bases outside the gene matches: 15.

The gene calls are TRBV6-1 and TRBJ2-7; 7 nucleotides align to TRBD1. Germline values: CDR1 MNHNS, CDR2 SASEGT. With 3 bases clipped from V and 0 bases from J, the junction kept 8 bases outside the gene matches. The CDR3 covers 16 residues. CDR3 DNA sequence: TGTGCCAGCAGTGACGACAGGGTGGGGAGCTCCTACGAGCAGTACTTC. Its protein product is CASSDDRVGSSYEQYF.

The rearrangement uses TRBV18 and TRBJ2-7; no definite D call. CDR1 is KGHSH and CDR2 is LQKENI in the germline V gene. The V gene lost 3 bases and the J gene lost 1 base, with 13 bases spanning the gap. The CDR3 has 15 amino acids. The CDR3 bases are TGTGCCAGCTCACCGCGATCTGGGATTTCCTACGAGCAGTACTTC. Its translation: CASSPRSGISYEQYF.

The genes are TRBV6-5 and TRBJ1-6; no clear D. V was pared by 2 bases and J by 7 bases, with 9 bases between. Germline loops: CDR1 MNHEY, CDR2 SVGAGI. The CDR3 is 14 residues long. The chain's CDR3 is CASSYDHQNSPLHF. DNA of the CDR3: TGTGCCAGCAGTTACGACCACCAAAATTCACCCCTCCACTTT.

CDR3 coding DNA: TGTGCCTGGAGTGTACGGGGCAGGGGAGGCAATCAGCCCCAGCATTTT. It translates to CAWSVRGRGGNQPQHF. The chain carries TRBV30 and TRBJ1-5; tentatively, D is TRBD1 (6 bases). Trimming shortened V by 0 bases and J by 2 bases, and 14 bases separated the two germline ends. This CDR3 contains 16 residues. CDR1 GTSNPN and CDR2 SVGIG come from the germline V gene (reference sequence).

The V call is TRBV19, the J call TRBJ2-5; 7 nucleotides line up with TRBD1. The CDR3 length is 13 residues. V dropped 5 bases and J dropped 5; count of bases not matched to a gene: 5. The V gene's germline CDR1 is LNHDA and CDR2 SQIVND (reference sequence). The DNA of the CDR3 is TGTGCCAGTAGTGTTACAGGGGTGGAGACCCAGTACTTC. Residues: CASSVTGVETQYF.

The CDR3 spells CASLGGNNQPQHF. CDR3 coding DNA: TGTGCCAGCCTAGGAGGCAACAATCAGCCCCAGCATTTT. This sequence joins TRBV6-1 and TRBJ1-5; D gene uncertain. Germline V lookup: CDR1 MNHNS, CDR2 SASEGT. The CDR3 runs 13 residues. The germline V and J ends were trimmed by 8 bases and 3 bases, with 11 bases remaining between them.